Listed here are 17 T cell receptor beta chains from one sample, sequenced in a study of tumor and adjacent non-tumor tissue in lung cancer. The template was RNA from unsorted bulk tissue. A modified ARM-PCR protocol with three rounds of nested PCR amplified TCRbeta. TCRdb redid the calling of the multiplex PCR reads with MiXCR, one entry per CDR3 protein. Of about 120,000 distinct CDR3 sequences listed, 66% are singletons. Sequenced: lung tumor tissue. The receptors here all came from a man under 40 with non-small cell lung cancer.

As regards this clonotype: Relative to the germline gene, one junction end is altered; a read error may explain this. The CDR3 is CASSQDGSGASTNTQYF. The CDR3 nucleotides are TGCGCCAGTAGCCAAGACGGGAGCGGGGCTAGCACAAATACGCAGTATTTT. The V and J genes are TRBV4-3 and TRBJ2-3, with TRBD2 identical over 7 bases. Germline assignment: CDR1 LGHNA and CDR2 YSLEER. The CDR3 consists of 17 residues.

Remarks on this clonotype: Mismatch with germline at one junction end may stem from a read error. The chain carries TRBV11-2 and TRBJ2-5, with 8 bases identical to TRBD1. The germline V gene encodes CDR1 SGHAT and CDR2 FQNNGV. The CDR3 length is 14 residues. The CDR3 sequence is CAGGLGTGQETQYF. The CDR3 DNA sequence: TGTGCCGGCGGCTTAGGGACAGGCCAAGAGACGCAGTACTTC.

On this clonotype itself: One end of the junction varies from germline; a read error may be responsible. The CDR3 DNA follows: TGCAGTGCCAAAGTTAGCGGAGTTGATGAGCAGTTATTC. Encoded protein: CSAKVSGVDEQLF. The chain couples TRBV20-1 to TRBJ2-1; perhaps TRBD2 as D (6 bases). The length of the CDR3 is 13 residues. Germline lookup yields CDR1 DFQATT and CDR2 SNEGSKA (reference sequence).

This clonotype was recorded only once. The junction departs from the called germline gene at one end, perhaps through a read error. V gene TRBV6-2 or TRBV6-3 combines with J gene TRBJ2-7; D is unclear. The CDR3 consists of 15 residues. Per germline, CDR1 MNHEY and CDR2 SVGEGT. In nucleotides, the CDR3 is TGTGTCAGCAGTTACTCGTTCGGGCTGCTCGCCGAGCAGTACTTC. Protein: CVSSYSFGLLAEQYF.

Comment on this clonotype: The germline gene is not matched at one end of the junction; a read error may be the cause. V and J are TRBV13 and TRBJ2-1; 8 positions match TRBD1. This CDR3 spans 15 amino acids. Germline V CDR1 and CDR2: PRHDT, FYEKMQ (reference sequence). CDR3 protein: CASSNLGQGHNVQFF. Here the CDR3 DNA reads TGTGCCAGCAGCAACCTCGGACAGGGACACAATGTGCAGTTCTTC.

This clonotype showed up just a few times. The V gene is TRBV6-1, the J gene TRBJ2-7; D is ambiguous. The CDR3 is 12 residues long. V gave up 2 bases and J gave up 6 bases, with 8 bases separating them. Germline assignment: CDR1 MNHNS and CDR2 SASEGT. Here the CDR3 reads CASSEYAGEQYF. The CDR3 DNA reads as TGTGCCAGCAGTGAATACGCCGGCGAGCAGTACTTC.

This clonotype was found many times. V and J are TRBV20-1 and TRBJ1-6; 8 bases are shared with TRBD1. Germline trimming cut 0 bases from V and 9 bases from J; bases unmatched to any gene: 10. Germline-derived CDR1 and CDR2 are DFQATT and SNEGSKA (reference sequence). The CDR3 extends over 16 amino acids. CDR3 loop: CSARDPVDRAGSPLHF. CDR3 sequence (DNA): TGCAGTGCTAGAGATCCGGTGGACAGGGCCGGTTCACCCCTCCACTTT.

This rearrangement joins TRBV6-5 to TRBJ2-5; D gene ambiguous. V lost 9 bases, J lost 2 bases, and 16 bases lay in between. This CDR3 is 14 amino acids long. The germline CDR1 and CDR2 sequences are MNHEY and SVGAGI. The CDR3 region has the DNA TGTGCCAGGAGCCCTATTAGGAAACAAGAGACCCAGTACTTC. It specifies CARSPIRKQETQYF.

About this clonotype itself: The junction and the germline gene differ at one end; a read error may be behind it. The chain combines TRBV20-1 with TRBJ2-7; D is ambiguous. This CDR3 region has 11 residues. Germline CDR1 is DFQATT and CDR2 is SNEGSKA (reference sequence). The CDR3 here is CSAKGPYEEYF. The CDR3 DNA reads TGCAGTGCTAAGGGCCCCTACGAGGAGTACTTC.

This chain connects TRBV30 to TRBJ2-1; 7 positions agree with TRBD1. Per the germline V gene, CDR1 is GTSNPN and CDR2 is SVGIG (reference sequence). The CDR3 is made up of 11 amino acids. J lost 12 bases, V lost 0 bases, and 2 bases had no gene match. This CDR3 is CAWSVPGGQFF. The DNA of the CDR3 is TGTGCCTGGAGTGTACCAGGGGGGCAGTTCTTC.

The chain employs TRBV7-9 and TRBJ1-1; 7 nucleotides agree with TRBD1. CDR3 length: 13 residues. The V gene end was trimmed by 5 bases and the J gene end by 4 bases; junction bases not matched to a gene: 4. Germline CDR1 is SEHNR and CDR2 is FQNEAQ (reference sequence). This CDR3 is CASSESGGTEAFF. Written as DNA, the CDR3 is TGTGCCAGCAGCGAATCAGGGGGCACTGAAGCTTTCTTT.

This clonotype is a singleton in its sample. The chain couples TRBV20-1 to TRBJ1-4, with 9 bases fitting TRBD1. Per the germline V gene, CDR1 is DFQATT and CDR2 is SNEGSKA (reference sequence). The CDR3 covers 14 residues. The V and J ends lost 7 bases and 7 bases, in that order; junction bases with no gene match: 10. CDR3 sequence (DNA): TGCAGTGATAGGGTCGGGACAGGGCGTGAAAAACTGTTTTTT. Its translation: CSDRVGTGREKLFF.

This clonotype was observed a handful of times. The rearrangement joins TRBV30 to TRBJ2-5; D is possibly TRBD1 (5 bases). Germline values: CDR1 GTSNPN, CDR2 SVGIG (reference sequence). V was clipped by 0 bases and J by 5 bases, with 13 bases between them. The CDR3 contains 14 residues. The CDR3 reads CAWSVPQGRETQYF. CDR3 DNA: TGTGCCTGGAGTGTACCCCAGGGTCGGGAGACCCAGTACTTC.

The chain recombines TRBV29-1 with TRBJ1-2; maybe TRBD1 (5 bases). The CDR3 has 15 amino acids. V was cut by 5 bases and J by 8 bases, with 24 bases left in between. Germline CDR1 and CDR2: SQVTM and ANQGSEA. The CDR3 reads CSVHVVGAIMGGYTF. CDR3 DNA: TGCAGCGTTCATGTGGTAGGGGCGATCATGGGAGGCTACACCTTC.

A word on this clonotype: One base away lies a much larger clone, so this may be a sequencing read error. The V and J genes are TRBV28 and TRBJ2-1, with D perhaps assigned TRBD1 or TRBD2 (5 bases each). The CDR3 length is 16 residues. Germline CDR1 MDHEN, CDR2 SYDVKM. CDR3 bases: TGTTCCAGCAGTCCAATCACCGGGACGGAGTACAATGAGCAGTTCTTC. Encoded protein: CSSSPITGTEYNEQFF.

Notes on this clonotype: Because the CDR3 is missing its conserved closing phenylalanine or tryptophan, this is likely a read error. V gene TRBV11-2 combines with J gene TRBJ2-1; TRBD1 aligns across 7 bases. CDR3 length: 15 amino acids. Germline V gives CDR1 SGHAT, CDR2 FQNNGV. DNA of the CDR3: TGTGCCAGCAGCCCCTGGACAGGCCACTACAGTGAGCAGTTCCTC. Translating it yields CASSPWTGHYSEQFL.

V gene TRBV12-3 or TRBV12-4 combines with J gene TRBJ2-4; no clear D. The V and J ends lost 5 bases and 0 bases respectively, with 11 bases between them. This CDR3 spans 15 amino acids. CDR3 DNA sequence: TGTGCCAGCAGTCCCAGAGTCTTAGCCAAAAACATTCAGTACTTC. It specifies CASSPRVLAKNIQYF.